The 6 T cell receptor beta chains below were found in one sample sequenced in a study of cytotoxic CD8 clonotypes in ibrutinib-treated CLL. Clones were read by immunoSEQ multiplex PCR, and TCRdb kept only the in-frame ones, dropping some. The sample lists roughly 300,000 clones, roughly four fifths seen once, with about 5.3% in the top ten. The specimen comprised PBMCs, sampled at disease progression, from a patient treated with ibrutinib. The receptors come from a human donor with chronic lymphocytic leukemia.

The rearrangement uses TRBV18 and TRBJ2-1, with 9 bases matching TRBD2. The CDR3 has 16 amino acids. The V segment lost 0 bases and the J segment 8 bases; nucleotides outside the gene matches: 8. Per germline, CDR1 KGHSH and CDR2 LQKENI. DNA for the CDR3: TGTGCCAGCTCACCACCGGTAGCGGGAGTATTCGATGAGCAGTTCTTC. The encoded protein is CASSPPVAGVFDEQFF. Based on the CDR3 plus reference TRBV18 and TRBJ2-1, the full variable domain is NAGVMQNPRHLVRRRGQEARLRCSPMKGHSHVYWYRQLPEEGLKFMVYLQKENIIDESGMPKERFSAEFPKEGPSILRIQQVVRGDSAAYFCASSPPVAGVFDEQFFGPGTRLTVL.

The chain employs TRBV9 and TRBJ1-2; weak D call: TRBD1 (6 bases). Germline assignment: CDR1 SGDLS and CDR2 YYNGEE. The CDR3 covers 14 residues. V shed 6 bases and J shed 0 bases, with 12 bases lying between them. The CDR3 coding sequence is TGTGCCAGCACCGTCACAGGGTCTAACTATGGCTACACCTTC. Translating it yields CASTVTGSNYGYTF. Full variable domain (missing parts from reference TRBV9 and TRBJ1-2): DSGVTQTPKHLITATGQRVTLRCSPRSGDLSVYWYQQSLDQGLQFLIQYYNGEERAKGNILERFSAQQFPDLHSELNLSSLELGDSALYFCASTVTGSNYGYTFGSGTRLTVV.

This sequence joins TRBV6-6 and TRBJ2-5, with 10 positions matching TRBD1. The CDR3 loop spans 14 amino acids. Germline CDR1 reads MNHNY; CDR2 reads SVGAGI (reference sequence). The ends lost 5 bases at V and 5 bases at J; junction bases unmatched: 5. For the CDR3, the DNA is TGTGCCAGCAGTCTCCCGGGACAGGGGGAGACCCAGTACTTC. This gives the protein CASSLPGQGETQYF.

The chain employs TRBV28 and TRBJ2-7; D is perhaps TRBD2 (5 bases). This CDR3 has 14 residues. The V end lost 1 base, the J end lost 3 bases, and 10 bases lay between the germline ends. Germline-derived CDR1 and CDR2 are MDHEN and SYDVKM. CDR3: CASSLSDGVYEQYF. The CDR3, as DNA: TGTGCCAGCAGTTTATCAGACGGGGTCTACGAGCAGTACTTC.

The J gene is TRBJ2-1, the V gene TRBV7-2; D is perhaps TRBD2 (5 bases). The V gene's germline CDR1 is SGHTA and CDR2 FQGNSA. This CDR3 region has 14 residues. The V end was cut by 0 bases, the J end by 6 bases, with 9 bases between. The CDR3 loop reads CASSLARASNEQFF. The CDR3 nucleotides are TGTGCCAGCAGCTTAGCGCGGGCCAGCAATGAGCAGTTCTTC.

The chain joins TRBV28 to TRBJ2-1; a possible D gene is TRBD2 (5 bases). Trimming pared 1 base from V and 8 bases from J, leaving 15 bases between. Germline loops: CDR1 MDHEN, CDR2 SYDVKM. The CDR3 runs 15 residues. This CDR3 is CASSLSGVKRHEQFF. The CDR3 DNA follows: TGTGCCAGCAGTTTATCCGGGGTAAAGCGCCATGAGCAGTTCTTC.